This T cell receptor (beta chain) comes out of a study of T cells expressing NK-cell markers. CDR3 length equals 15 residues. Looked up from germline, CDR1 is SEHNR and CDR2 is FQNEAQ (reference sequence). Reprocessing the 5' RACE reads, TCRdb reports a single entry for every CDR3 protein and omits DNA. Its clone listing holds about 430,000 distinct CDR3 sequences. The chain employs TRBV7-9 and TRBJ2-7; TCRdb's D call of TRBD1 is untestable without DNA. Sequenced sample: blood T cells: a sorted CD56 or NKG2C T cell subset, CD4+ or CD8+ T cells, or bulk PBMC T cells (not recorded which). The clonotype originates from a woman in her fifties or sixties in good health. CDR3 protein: CASSLRWTGVGEQYF.